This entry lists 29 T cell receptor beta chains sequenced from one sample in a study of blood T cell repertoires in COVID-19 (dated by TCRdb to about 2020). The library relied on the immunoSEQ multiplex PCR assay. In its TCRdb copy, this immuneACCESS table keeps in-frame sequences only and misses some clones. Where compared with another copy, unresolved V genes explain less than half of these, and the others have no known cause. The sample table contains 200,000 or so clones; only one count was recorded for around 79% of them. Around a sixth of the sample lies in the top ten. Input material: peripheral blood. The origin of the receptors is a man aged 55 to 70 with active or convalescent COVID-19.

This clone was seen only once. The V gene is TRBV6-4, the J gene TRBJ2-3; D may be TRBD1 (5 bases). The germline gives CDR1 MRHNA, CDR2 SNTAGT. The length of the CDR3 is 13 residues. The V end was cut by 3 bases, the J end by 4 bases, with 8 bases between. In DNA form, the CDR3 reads TGTGCCAGCAGTGATCAGGGTGCAGATACGCAGTATTTT. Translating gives CASSDQGADTQYF.

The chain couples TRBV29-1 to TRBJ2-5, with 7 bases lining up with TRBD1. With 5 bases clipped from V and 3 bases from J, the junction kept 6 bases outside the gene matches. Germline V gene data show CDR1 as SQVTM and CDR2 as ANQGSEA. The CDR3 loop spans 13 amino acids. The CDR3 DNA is TGCAGCGTTTGGCCGGGACAGAAAGAGACCCAGTACTTC. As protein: CSVWPGQKETQYF.

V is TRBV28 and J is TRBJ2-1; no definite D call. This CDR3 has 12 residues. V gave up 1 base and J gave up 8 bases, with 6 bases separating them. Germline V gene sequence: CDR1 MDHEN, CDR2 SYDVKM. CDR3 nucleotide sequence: TGTGCCAGCAGTTTATTAACGGATGAGCAGTTCTTC. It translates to CASSLLTDEQFF.

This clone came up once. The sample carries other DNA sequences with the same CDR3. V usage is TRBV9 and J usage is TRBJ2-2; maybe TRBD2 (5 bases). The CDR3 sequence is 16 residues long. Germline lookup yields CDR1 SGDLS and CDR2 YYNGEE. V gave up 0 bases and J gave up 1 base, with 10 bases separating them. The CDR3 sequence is CASSVVTSGNTGELFF. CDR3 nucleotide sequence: TGTGCCAGCAGCGTAGTTACCAGCGGGAACACCGGGGAGCTGTTTTTT.

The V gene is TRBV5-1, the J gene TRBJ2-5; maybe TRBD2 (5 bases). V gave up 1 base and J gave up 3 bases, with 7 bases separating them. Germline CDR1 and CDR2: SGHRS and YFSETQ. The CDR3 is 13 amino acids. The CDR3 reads CASSLSGKETQYF. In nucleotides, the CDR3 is TGCGCCAGCAGCTTGTCGGGGAAAGAGACCCAGTACTTC.

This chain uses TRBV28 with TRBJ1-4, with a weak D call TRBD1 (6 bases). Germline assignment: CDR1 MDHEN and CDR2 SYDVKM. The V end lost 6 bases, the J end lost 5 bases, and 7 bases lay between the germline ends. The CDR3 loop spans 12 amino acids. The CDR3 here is CASRDSNEKLFF. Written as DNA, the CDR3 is TGTGCCAGCAGGGACAGCAATGAAAAACTGTTTTTT.

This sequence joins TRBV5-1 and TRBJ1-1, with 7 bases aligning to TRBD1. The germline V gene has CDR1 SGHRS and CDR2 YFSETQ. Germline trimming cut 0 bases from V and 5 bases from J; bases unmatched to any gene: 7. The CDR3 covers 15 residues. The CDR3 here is CASSLAGAGGTEAFF. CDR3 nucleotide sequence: TGCGCCAGCAGCTTGGCCGGGGCAGGGGGGACTGAAGCTTTCTTT.

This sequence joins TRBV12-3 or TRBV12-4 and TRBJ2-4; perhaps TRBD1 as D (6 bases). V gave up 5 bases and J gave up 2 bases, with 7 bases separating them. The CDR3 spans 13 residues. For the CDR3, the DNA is TGTGCCAGCAGTGGACAGTCCAAAAACATTCAGTACTTC. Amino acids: CASSGQSKNIQYF.

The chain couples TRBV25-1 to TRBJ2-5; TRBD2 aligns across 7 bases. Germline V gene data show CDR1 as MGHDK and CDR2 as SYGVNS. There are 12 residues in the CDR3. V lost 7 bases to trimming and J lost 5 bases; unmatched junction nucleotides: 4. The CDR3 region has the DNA TGTGCCAGCACCCTGCGGGGGGAGACCCAGTACTTC. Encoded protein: CASTLRGETQYF. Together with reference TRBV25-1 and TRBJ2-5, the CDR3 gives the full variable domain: EADIYQTPRYLVIGTGKKITLECSQTMGHDKMYWYQQDPGMELHLIHYSYGVNSTEKGDLSSESTVSRIRTEHFPLTLESARPSHTSQYLCASTLRGETQYFGPGTRLLVL.

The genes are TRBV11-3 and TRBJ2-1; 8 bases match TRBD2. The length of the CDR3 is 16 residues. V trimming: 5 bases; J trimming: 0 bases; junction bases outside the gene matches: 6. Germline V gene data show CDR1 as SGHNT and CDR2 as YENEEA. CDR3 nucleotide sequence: TGTGCCAGCAGCACATACCGGGAGGGCTCCTACAATGAGCAGTTCTTC. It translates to CASSTYREGSYNEQFF.

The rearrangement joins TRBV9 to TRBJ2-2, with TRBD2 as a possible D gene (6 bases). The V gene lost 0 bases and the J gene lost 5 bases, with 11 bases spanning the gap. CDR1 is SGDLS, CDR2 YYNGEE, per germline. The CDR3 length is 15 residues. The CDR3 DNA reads TGTGCCAGCAGCGTAGACGGGAGTAGGACCGGGGAGCTGTTTTTT. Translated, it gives CASSVDGSRTGELFF. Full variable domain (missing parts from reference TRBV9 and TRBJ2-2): DSGVTQTPKHLITATGQRVTLRCSPRSGDLSVYWYQQSLDQGLQFLIQYYNGEERAKGNILERFSAQQFPDLHSELNLSSLELGDSALYFCASSVDGSRTGELFFGEGSRLTVL.

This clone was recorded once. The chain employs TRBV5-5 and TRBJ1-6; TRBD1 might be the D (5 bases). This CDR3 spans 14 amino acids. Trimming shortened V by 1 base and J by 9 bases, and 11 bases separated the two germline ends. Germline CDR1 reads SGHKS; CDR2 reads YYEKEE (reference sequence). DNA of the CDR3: TGTGCCAGCAGCTTGACAGTGGGGGGTTCACCCCTCCACTTT. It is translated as CASSLTVGGSPLHF.

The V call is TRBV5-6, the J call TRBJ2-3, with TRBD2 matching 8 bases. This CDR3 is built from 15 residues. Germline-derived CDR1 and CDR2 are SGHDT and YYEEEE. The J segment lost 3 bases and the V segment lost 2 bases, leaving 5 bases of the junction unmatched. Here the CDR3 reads CASSLVSGGTDTQYF. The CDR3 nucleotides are TGTGCCAGCAGCTTAGTCAGCGGGGGAACAGATACGCAGTATTTT. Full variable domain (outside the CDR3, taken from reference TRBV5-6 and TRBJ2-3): DAGVTQSPTHLIKTRGQQVTLRCSPKSGHDTVSWYQQALGQGPQFIFQYYEEEERQRGNFPDRFSGHQFPNYSSELNVNALLLGDSALYLCASSLVSGGTDTQYFGPGTRLTVL.

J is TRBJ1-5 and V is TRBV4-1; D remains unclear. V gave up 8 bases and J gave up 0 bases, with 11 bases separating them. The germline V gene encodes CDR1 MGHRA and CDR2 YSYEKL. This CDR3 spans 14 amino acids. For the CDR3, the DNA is TGCGCCAGCTCTACCGTCTATAGCAATCAGCCCCAGCATTTT. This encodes CASSTVYSNQPQHF.

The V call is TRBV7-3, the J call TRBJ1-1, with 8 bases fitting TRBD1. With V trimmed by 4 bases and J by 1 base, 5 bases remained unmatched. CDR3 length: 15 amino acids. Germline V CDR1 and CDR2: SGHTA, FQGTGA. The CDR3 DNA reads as TGTGCCAGCAGCTCACAGGGGGGCTCGAACACTGAAGCTTTCTTT. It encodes CASSSQGGSNTEAFF.

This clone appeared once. Written as DNA, the CDR3 is TGTGCCAGCAGCCACAGACAGGTCCACGAGCAGTACTTC. Its protein product is CASSHRQVHEQYF. The V gene is TRBV28, the J gene TRBJ2-7; D might be TRBD1 (6 bases). V was shortened by 6 bases and J by 5 bases, with 14 bases between the two germline ends. Germline CDR1 MDHEN, CDR2 SYDVKM. This CDR3 has 13 amino acids.

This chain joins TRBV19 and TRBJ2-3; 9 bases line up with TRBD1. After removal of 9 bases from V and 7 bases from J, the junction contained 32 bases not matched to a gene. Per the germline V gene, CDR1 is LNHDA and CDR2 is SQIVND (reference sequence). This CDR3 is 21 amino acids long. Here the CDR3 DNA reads TGTGCCAGGAGGACAGGGGTGGGGACGAAGGATGCACAGGTATATGTTAATACGCAGTATTTT. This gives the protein CARRTGVGTKDAQVYVNTQYF.

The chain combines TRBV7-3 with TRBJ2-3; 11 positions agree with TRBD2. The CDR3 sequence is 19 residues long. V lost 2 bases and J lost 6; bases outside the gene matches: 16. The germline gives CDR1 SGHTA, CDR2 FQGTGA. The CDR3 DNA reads TGTGCCAGCAGCTTAGACCCCGCGGGGCTAGCGGGAGGTCGGGATACGCAGTATTTT. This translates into CASSLDPAGLAGGRDTQYF.

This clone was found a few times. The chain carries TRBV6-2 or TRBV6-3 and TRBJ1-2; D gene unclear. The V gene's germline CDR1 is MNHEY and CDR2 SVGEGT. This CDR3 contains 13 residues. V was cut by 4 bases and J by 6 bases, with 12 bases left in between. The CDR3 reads CASSFSREHGYTF. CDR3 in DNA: TGTGCCAGCAGTTTCTCCCGGGAACATGGCTACACCTTC.

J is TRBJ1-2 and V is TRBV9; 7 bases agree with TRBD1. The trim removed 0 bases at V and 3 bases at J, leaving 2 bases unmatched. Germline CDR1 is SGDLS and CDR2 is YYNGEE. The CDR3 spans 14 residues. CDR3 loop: CASSVGQGDYGYTF. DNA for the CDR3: TGTGCCAGCAGCGTAGGACAGGGTGACTATGGCTACACCTTC.

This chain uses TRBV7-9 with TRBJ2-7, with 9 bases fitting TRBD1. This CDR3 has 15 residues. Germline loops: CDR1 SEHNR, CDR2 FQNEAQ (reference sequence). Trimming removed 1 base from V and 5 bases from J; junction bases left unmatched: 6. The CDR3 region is CASSLVGTGFHEQYF. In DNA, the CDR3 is TGTGCCAGCAGCTTAGTCGGGACAGGGTTCCACGAGCAGTACTTC.

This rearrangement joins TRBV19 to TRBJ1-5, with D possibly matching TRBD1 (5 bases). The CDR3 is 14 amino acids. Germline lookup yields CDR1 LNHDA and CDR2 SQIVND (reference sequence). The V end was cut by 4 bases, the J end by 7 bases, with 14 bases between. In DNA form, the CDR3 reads TGTGCCAGTAGTACAACAGGCCCGAGGCAGCCCCAGCATTTT. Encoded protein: CASSTTGPRQPQHF.

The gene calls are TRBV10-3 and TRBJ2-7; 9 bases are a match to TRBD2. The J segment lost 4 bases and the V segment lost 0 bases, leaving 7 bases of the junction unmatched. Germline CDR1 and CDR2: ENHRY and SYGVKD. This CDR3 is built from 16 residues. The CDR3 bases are TGTGCCATCAGTGAGTCGGGGAGCGGGAGGAGGTACGAGCAGTACTTC. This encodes CAISESGSGRRYEQYF.

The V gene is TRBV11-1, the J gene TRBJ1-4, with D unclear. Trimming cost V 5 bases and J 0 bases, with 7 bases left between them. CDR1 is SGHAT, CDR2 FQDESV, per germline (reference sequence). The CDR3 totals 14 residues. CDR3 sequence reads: CASSQSATNEKLFF. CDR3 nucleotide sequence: TGTGCCAGCAGCCAAAGCGCAACTAATGAAAAACTGTTTTTT.

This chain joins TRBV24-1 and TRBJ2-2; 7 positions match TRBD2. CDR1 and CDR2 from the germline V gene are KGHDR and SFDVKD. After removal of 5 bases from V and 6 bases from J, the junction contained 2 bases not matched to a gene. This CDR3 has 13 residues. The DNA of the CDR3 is TGTGCCACCAGTGTGGGAGGGGCCGGGGAGCTGTTTTTT. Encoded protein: CATSVGGAGELFF.

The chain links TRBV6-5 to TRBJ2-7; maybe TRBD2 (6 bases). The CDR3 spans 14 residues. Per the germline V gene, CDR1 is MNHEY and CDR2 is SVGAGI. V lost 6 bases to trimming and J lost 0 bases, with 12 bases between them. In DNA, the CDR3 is TGTGCCAGCAGATGGAGGGATTCCTCCTACGAGCAGTACTTC. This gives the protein CASRWRDSSYEQYF.

CDR3 protein: CASSYRQGYTEAFF. CDR3 DNA sequence: TGTGCCAGCAGTTATCGACAGGGGTACACTGAAGCTTTCTTT. This chain joins TRBV6-6 and TRBJ1-1, with TRBD1 matching 8 bases. Trimming took 3 bases from V and 3 from J; bases not matched to a gene: 3. This CDR3 has 14 residues. Germline V CDR1 and CDR2: MNHNY, SVGAGI (reference sequence).

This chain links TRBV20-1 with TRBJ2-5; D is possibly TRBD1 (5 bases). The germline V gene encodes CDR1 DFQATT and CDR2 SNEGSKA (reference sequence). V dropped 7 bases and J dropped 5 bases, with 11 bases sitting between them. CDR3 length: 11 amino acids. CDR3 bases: TGCAGTGGGGGCCCTGGGGAGACCCAGTACTTC. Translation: CSGGPGETQYF.

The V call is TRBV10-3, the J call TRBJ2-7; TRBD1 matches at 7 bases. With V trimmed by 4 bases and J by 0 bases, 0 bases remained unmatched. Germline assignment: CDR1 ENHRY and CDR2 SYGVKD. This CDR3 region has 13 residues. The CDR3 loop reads CAISGQGSYEQYF. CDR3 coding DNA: TGTGCCATCAGTGGACAGGGCTCCTACGAGCAGTACTTC.